These 10 T cell receptor beta chains originate from one sample sequenced in a study of cytotoxic CD8 clonotypes in ibrutinib-treated CLL. Method: immunoSEQ multiplex PCR; TCRdb's copy keeps in-frame clones and lacks some. The top ten hold approximately 23% of the sample, which has approximately 100,000 clones, more than 70% seen once. The sequencing used PBMCs, collected after 24 months of ibrutinib treatment. The receptors were sampled from a human donor with chronic lymphocytic leukemia.

The chain couples TRBV30 to TRBJ1-1; no clear D. Germline CDR1 GTSNPN, CDR2 SVGIG (reference sequence). CDR3 size: 12 residues. Trimming removed 3 bases at V and 6 bases at J, with 11 bases between. In DNA form, the CDR3 reads TGTGCCTGGAGCGGTGGGGTGGCTGAAGCTTTCTTT. It codes for CAWSGGVAEAFF.

The V gene is TRBV10-2, the J gene TRBJ1-1, with 7 positions matching TRBD1. The CDR3 runs to 14 residues. V lost 2 bases to trimming and J lost 4 bases; unmatched junction nucleotides: 4. Germline V CDR1 and CDR2: WSHSY, SAAADI. The CDR3 nucleotides are TGCGCCAGCAGTGAGGACAGGGTAAGCACTGAAGCTTTCTTT. Its translation: CASSEDRVSTEAFF.

V is TRBV27 and J is TRBJ2-7, with D unresolved. With 5 bases removed from V and 0 bases from J, the gap between germline ends came to 14 bases. Looked up from germline, CDR1 is MNHEY and CDR2 is SMNVEV (reference sequence). The CDR3 is 15 residues long. The CDR3 DNA follows: TGTGCCAGCAGTCCCCGCCTGGGAAGCTCCTACGAGCAGTACTTC. It translates to CASSPRLGSSYEQYF.

This clone occurred a few times. This chain uses TRBV4-2 with TRBJ2-7; D is unclear. Trimming left V 0 bases short and J 2 bases short, with 11 bases between. CDR3 size: 15 residues. Germline assignment: CDR1 LGHNA and CDR2 YNFKEQ. The CDR3 DNA reads as TGTGCCAGCAGCCAAGAACGGACCTCCGCCTACGAGCAGTACTTC. This gives the protein CASSQERTSAYEQYF.

The V and J genes are TRBV6-5 and TRBJ1-2; D not resolved. V was clipped by 6 bases and J by 3 bases, with 8 bases between them. The CDR3 spans 12 residues. Germline assignment: CDR1 MNHEY and CDR2 SVGAGI. For the CDR3, the DNA is TGTGCCAGCAGCCCCTCGGACTATGGCTACACCTTC. Translating gives CASSPSDYGYTF.

The chain uses TRBV2 and TRBJ1-4; the D gene is possibly TRBD1 (6 bases). The CDR3 loop spans 14 amino acids. Trimming removed 6 bases at V and 3 bases at J, with 11 bases between. Germline V gives CDR1 SNHLY, CDR2 FYNNEI. In DNA, the CDR3 is TGTGCCAGCAGGAAGGGGGACGCTAATGAAAAACTGTTTTTT. Amino acids: CASRKGDANEKLFF.

The chain recombines TRBV4-3 with TRBJ2-4; D not certain. The germline V gene encodes CDR1 LGHNA and CDR2 YSLEER. Trimming took 3 bases from V and 1 from J, leaving 10 bases between them. The CDR3 spans 15 residues. The CDR3 DNA reads as TGCGCCAGCAGCCATCTCATGGGGGCCAAAAACATTCAGTACTTC. This sequence encodes CASSHLMGAKNIQYF.

Notes on this clone: An end of the junction does not agree with germline; a read error may underlie this. This rearrangement joins TRBV6-1 to TRBJ2-7; D call uncertain. Germline CDR1 is MNHNS and CDR2 is SASEGT. There are 15 residues in the CDR3. The CDR3 spells CATSDPRTGSYEQYF. The CDR3 DNA reads as TGTGCCACCAGTGATCCCCGGACGGGTTCCTACGAGCAGTACTTC.

The CDR3 here is CASSFPGGRAGELFF. In DNA, the CDR3 is TGTGCCAGCAGCTTCCCCGGGGGACGTGCCGGGGAGCTGTTTTTT. The chain links TRBV28 to TRBJ2-2; TRBD2 is a possible D gene (6 bases). V lost 6 bases to trimming and J lost 6 bases, with 17 bases between them. The CDR3 totals 15 residues. Per the germline V gene, CDR1 is MDHEN and CDR2 is SYDVKM.

The chain joins TRBV28 to TRBJ2-3; no definite D call. CDR1 and CDR2 (germline): MDHEN, SYDVKM. Trimming removed 4 bases from V and 1 base from J, with 12 bases in between. The CDR3 loop spans 15 amino acids. Here the CDR3 DNA reads TGTGCCAGCAGTTCGGTGTTCGACGGCACAGATACGCAGTATTTT. It is translated as CASSSVFDGTDTQYF.